This paragraph covers one T cell receptor (beta chain) sequence. Its antigen is as yet unknown. The data derive from a study of T-cell memory formation after mild COVID-19. Study overall: Clusters of TCRs were largely donor specific.

Whole-study findings and limits: Several responding clones turned up in pre-infection memory, indicating that cross-reactive memory may have taken part.

The V and J ends lost 6 bases and 6 bases, in that order; junction bases with no gene match: 7. CDR1 is MNHEY, CDR2 SVGAGI, per germline. CDR3 length equals 14 residues. 5'RACE with constant-segment primers yielded barcoded, UMI-tagged TCR alpha and TCR beta cDNA libraries. TCRdb redid the calling of the 5' RACE reads with MiXCR, one entry per CDR3 protein. Among approximately 410,000 distinct CDR3 sequences listed, about 25% were seen once. The receptor was isolated from an adult woman who had mild COVID-19 (a few samples of this study predate the infection). Cell type and time point are not known. J is TRBJ2-5 and V is TRBV6-5; 10 bases line up with TRBD1. Sequenced material: PBMCs or a T cell subset sorted from them (not recorded which). The CDR3 nucleotides read TGTGCCAGCAGGACGACAGGGGGCACACAGACCCAGTACTTC. Amino acids: CASRTTGGTQTQYF.